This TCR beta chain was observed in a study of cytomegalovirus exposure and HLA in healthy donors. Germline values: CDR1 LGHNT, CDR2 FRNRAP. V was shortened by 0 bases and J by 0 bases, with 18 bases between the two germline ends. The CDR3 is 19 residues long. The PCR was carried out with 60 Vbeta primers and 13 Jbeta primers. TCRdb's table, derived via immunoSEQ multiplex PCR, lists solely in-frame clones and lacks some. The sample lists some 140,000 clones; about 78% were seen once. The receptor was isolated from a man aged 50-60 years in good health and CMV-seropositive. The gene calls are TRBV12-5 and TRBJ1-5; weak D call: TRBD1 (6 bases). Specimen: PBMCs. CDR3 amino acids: CASGLVQGTGSYSNQPQHF. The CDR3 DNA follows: TGTGCTAGTGGTTTGGTACAGGGAACAGGGTCGTATAGCAATCAGCCCCAGCATTTT.